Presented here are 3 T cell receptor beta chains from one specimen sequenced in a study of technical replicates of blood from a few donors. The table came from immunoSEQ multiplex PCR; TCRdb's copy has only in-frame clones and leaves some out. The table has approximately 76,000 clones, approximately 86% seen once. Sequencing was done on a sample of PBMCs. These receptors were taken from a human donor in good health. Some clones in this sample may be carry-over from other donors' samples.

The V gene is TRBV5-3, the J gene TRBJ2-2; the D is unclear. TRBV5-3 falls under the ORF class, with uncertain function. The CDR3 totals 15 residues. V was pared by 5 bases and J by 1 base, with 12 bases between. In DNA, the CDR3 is TGTGCCAGAAGTTTATTGACGGGGAACACCGGGGAGCTGTTTTTT. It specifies CARSLLTGNTGELFF.

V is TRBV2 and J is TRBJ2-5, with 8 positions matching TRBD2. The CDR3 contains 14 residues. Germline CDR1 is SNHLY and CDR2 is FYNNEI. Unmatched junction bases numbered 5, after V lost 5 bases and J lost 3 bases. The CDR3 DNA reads TGTGCCAGCAGTCTATATAGCGGGGAAGAGACCCAGTACTTC. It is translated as CASSLYSGEETQYF.

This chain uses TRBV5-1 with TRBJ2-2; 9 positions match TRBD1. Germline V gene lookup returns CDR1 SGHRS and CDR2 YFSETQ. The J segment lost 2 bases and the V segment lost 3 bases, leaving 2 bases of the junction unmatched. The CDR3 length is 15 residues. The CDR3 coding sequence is TGCGCCAGCAGCTCTACAGGGGGCAACACCGGGGAGCTGTTTTTT. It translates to CASSSTGGNTGELFF. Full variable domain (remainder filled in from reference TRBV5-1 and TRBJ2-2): KAGVTQTPRYLIKTRGQQVTLSCSPISGHRSVSWYQQTPGQGLQFLFEYFSETQRNKGNFPGRFSGRQFSNSRSEMNVSTLELGDSALYLCASSSTGGNTGELFFGEGSRLTVL.